The 8 T cell receptor beta chains presented below share a single source sample, sequenced in a study of T cells expressing NK-cell markers. TCRdb processed the 5' RACE reads again and assigns one entry to each CDR3 protein, with no DNA. Its clone listing holds 500,000 to 600,000 distinct CDR3 sequences. The sample taken for sequencing was blood T cells: a sorted CD56 or NKG2C T cell subset, CD4+ or CD8+ T cells, or bulk PBMC T cells (not recorded which). The receptor set was obtained from a man between 18 and 29 years old in good health.

The genes are TRBV4-3 and TRBJ2-1; TCRdb proposes TRBD2, but this gene call is untestable without DNA. CDR3 length: 13 amino acids. Looked up from germline, CDR1 is LGHNA and CDR2 is YSLEER. This chain's CDR3 is CASSPRGLDEQFF.

V usage is TRBV27 and J usage is TRBJ2-4; TCRdb's assignment of TRBD2 cannot be checked, as there is no DNA. The CDR3 totals 14 residues. CDR1 is MNHEY and CDR2 is SMNVEV in the germline V gene (reference sequence). This chain's CDR3 is CASRTSGSKNIQYF.

This chain uses TRBV12-3 or TRBV12-4 with TRBJ2-1; the D gene TCRdb calls, TRBD1, cannot be checked with no DNA. This CDR3 has 14 residues. This chain's CDR3 is CASSGLGAYNEQFF.

V gene TRBV10-3 combines with J gene TRBJ2-7; checking the TCRdb D call of TRBD1 is not possible without DNA. Germline V CDR1 and CDR2: ENHRY, SYGVKD. This CDR3 is built from 13 residues. The CDR3: CATALGGAVEQYF.

The rearrangement links TRBV7-9 to TRBJ2-7. The CDR3 contains 16 residues. CDR1 SEHNR and CDR2 FQNEAQ come from the germline V gene (reference sequence). CDR3 loop: CASSLWGKGGSYEQYF. Filled out from reference TRBV7-9 and TRBJ2-7, the complete variable domain reads DTGVSQNPRHKITKRGQNVTFRCDPISEHNRLYWYRQTLGQGPEFLTYFQNEAQLEKSRLLSDRFSAERPKGSFSTLEIQRTEQGDSAMYLCASSLWGKGGSYEQYFGPGTRLTVT.

This chain connects TRBV6-2 or TRBV6-3 to TRBJ2-1; TCRdb picks TRBD2, but there is no DNA to check that call. Looked up from germline, CDR1 is MNHEY and CDR2 is SVGEGT. This CDR3 has 15 amino acids. The CDR3 protein is CASSRLAGVVDEQFF.

The chain carries TRBV20-1 and TRBJ2-1; TCRdb picks TRBD1, but there is no DNA to check that call. The CDR3 spans 16 residues. CDR1 and CDR2 (germline): DFQATT, SNEGSKA (reference sequence). The CDR3 is CSARKSGTGGLNEQFF.

CDR3 loop: CASSLAKNIQYF. The rearrangement uses TRBV12-3 or TRBV12-4 and TRBJ2-4. This CDR3 has 12 residues.